The T cell receptor (beta chain) under discussion was sequenced for a study of blood T cell repertoires in COVID-19 (dated by TCRdb to 2018 to 2021). For context, the study as a whole: Samples from collaborators originated in the United States, Italy and Spain and spanned both the acute and convalescent phases of COVID-19. The dataset comprised deeply sampled blood TCRbeta repertoires from subjects exposed to, actively infected with, or recovered from COVID-19. Samples came from the ongoing ImmuneRACE study (first 160 participants) plus 1,254 subjects from 6 global collaborators. The prospective study material was composed of cDNA or gDNA derived from T cells, B-cell-depleted T cells, or PBMCs. Nearly every sample came with metadata listing a de-identified subject ID, COVID-19 status, age in years and sex. Where available, HLA class I and class II types were taken from metadata supplied by the sample provider and were not determined by assay-based typing. The repertoires were made available in a free public database intended to serve as a resource for research on the immune response to SARS-CoV-2.

V lost 3 bases and J lost 0 bases, and the count of bases not matched to a germline gene is 4. Including cysteine and phenylalanine, the CDR3 has 17 amino acids. The CDR3 DNA has 51 bases and is translated from base 1. CDR1 and CDR2 were assigned from the germline V gene (reference sequence) as GTSNPN and SVGIG. One collaborating source in Seattle enrolled patients while the patients were actively infected and followed the patients over time throughout the course of disease. Each collaborating institution followed its own protocols to collect whole blood in K2EDTA tubes. For TCRbeta analysis, collaborators shipped samples as frozen whole blood, isolated PBMCs, or DNA extracted from either of those sample types. With regard to this clone: The antigen it recognizes is unknown. Base quality data are lacking; no much larger clone is found one base away.

The immunoSEQ Assay, a bias-controlled multiplex PCR, was used to amplify TCRbeta CDR3 regions from genomic DNA. Processing in the source paper ran as follows. Nucleated cell counts per sample were estimated from amplification of reference gene primers within the assay. To quantify the absolute abundance of each unique TCRbeta CDR3 rearrangement, sequence reads were collapsed and filtered. For each sample, productive Simpson clonality was calculated as the square root of Simpson's diversity index across productive rearrangements. Not all clones reach the TCRdb copy of this immuneACCESS table, which keeps in-frame sequences only. Checked studies attribute under half of the gap to unresolved V genes and leave the rest unexplained. V, J and clone size are taken as reported in that table, and D and trimming were inferred from the DNA itself. For this sample there are some 350,000 clones; 88% appear just once. 6% to 8.5% of the sample lies in the top ten.

General study outcomes and caveats: The quantity of clinical and demographic metadata differed by source and by participant and was supplied without curation.

The sequence joins TRBV30 to TRBJ1-6; a stretch of 11 junction bases matches TRBD1. This clonotype was obtained from a woman aged 70 to 79 with COVID-19, enrolled during active disease. Sequenced sample: peripheral blood. DNA sequence: TGTGCCTGGAGGGGGACAGGGGGTTTCTCCTATAATTCACCCCTCCACTTT. Its translation reads: CAWRGTGGFSYNSPLHF.